The 11 T cell receptor beta chains presented below share a single source sample, sequenced in a study of blood T cell repertoires in COVID-19. Some clones are missing from TCRdb's copy, which holds only in-frame ones; the method was immunoSEQ multiplex PCR. The table has 60,000 or so clones, more than 65% seen once. The sample consisted of peripheral blood. Every receptor here comes from a human donor in a cohort sampled during active COVID-19.

There are a few counts of this clone. CDR3 nucleotide sequence: TGTGCCAGTAGTTTCAGGACAGGGGGCGGTATCGCTGAAGCTTTCTTT. Its translation: CASSFRTGGGIAEAFF. This chain uses TRBV19 with TRBJ1-1; the match to TRBD1 covers 11 bases. Trimming at V came to 5 bases and at J to 6 bases, leaving 11 bases not matched to a gene. The CDR3 covers 16 residues. The germline CDR1 and CDR2 sequences are LNHDA and SQIVND (reference sequence).

The chain links TRBV13 to TRBJ2-1; a weak D match, TRBD2 (5 bases). V was pared by 1 base and J by 5 bases, with 6 bases between. Germline V gives CDR1 PRHDT, CDR2 FYEKMQ (reference sequence). The CDR3 covers 13 residues. Here the CDR3 reads CASSLEEDNEQFF. The CDR3 DNA is TGTGCCAGCAGCTTAGAGGAGGACAATGAGCAGTTCTTC.

The V gene is TRBV6-5, the J gene TRBJ1-6; a possible D gene is TRBD1 (6 bases). CDR1 MNHEY and CDR2 SVGAGI come from the germline V gene. This CDR3 comprises 13 residues. Trimming left V 6 bases short and J 9 bases short, with 12 bases between. Here the CDR3 DNA reads TGTGCCAGCAGCAGGGGTTTTGGTTCACCCCTCCACTTT. Its translation: CASSRGFGSPLHF.

This clone was seen more than once but under ten times. The chain employs TRBV28 and TRBJ2-7; D might be TRBD1 (6 bases). CDR3 length equals 11 residues. Trimming stripped 6 bases from V and 4 bases from J, with 7 bases between. The germline CDR1 and CDR2 sequences are MDHEN and SYDVKM. The chain's CDR3 is CASSQGYEQYF. The CDR3 DNA is TGTGCCAGCAGCCAGGGGTACGAGCAGTACTTC.

This clone came up a few times. This rearrangement joins TRBV28 to TRBJ2-1; 11 bases are shared with TRBD2. Germline V gene data show CDR1 as MDHEN and CDR2 as SYDVKM. This CDR3 has 18 amino acids. The V and J ends lost 4 bases and 7 bases, in that order; junction bases with no gene match: 15. The CDR3 loop reads CASSSGTSGPTGSNEQFF. CDR3 sequence (DNA): TGTGCCAGCAGTTCCGGGACTAGCGGACCCACGGGTTCAAATGAGCAGTTCTTC.

V usage is TRBV5-1 and J usage is TRBJ2-7, with D maybe TRBD1 (7 bases). The length of the CDR3 is 13 residues. Germline V gene data show CDR1 as SGHRS and CDR2 as YFSETQ. The V end was cut by 4 bases, the J end by 5 bases, with 13 bases between. The CDR3 bases are TGCGCCAGCAGCGGAGGGGGCAGGAACGAGCAGTACTTC. Translation gives CASSGGGRNEQYF.

The chain is built from TRBV15 and TRBJ2-7; possibly TRBD2 for D (6 bases). V was shortened by 8 bases and J by 3 bases, with 14 bases between the two germline ends. The CDR3 consists of 13 residues. CDR1 is LNHNV, CDR2 YYDKDF, per germline (reference sequence). The CDR3 bases are TGTGCCACCGGAGGGTGGTTACACTACGAGCAGTACTTC. Translation: CATGGWLHYEQYF.

This chain uses TRBV5-8 with TRBJ2-2; the match to TRBD1 covers 8 bases. The CDR3 covers 16 residues. The junction had 3 bases not matched to a gene; V was cut back by 0 bases and J by 2 bases. Per the germline V gene, CDR1 is SGHTS and CDR2 is YDEGEE. The CDR3 nucleotides are TGTGCCAGCAGCTTGGAACCAGGGGGCAACACCGGGGAGCTGTTTTTT. Translation gives CASSLEPGGNTGELFF.

This clone was observed a single time. The rearrangement uses TRBV6-4 and TRBJ2-2; D is possibly TRBD1 (6 bases). CDR1 and CDR2 from the germline V gene are MRHNA and SNTAGT. V was cut by 6 bases and J by 0 bases, with 11 bases left in between. This CDR3 spans 15 amino acids. The CDR3 here is CASSPGTPNTGELFF. The CDR3 coding sequence is TGTGCCAGCAGCCCCGGGACACCGAACACCGGGGAGCTGTTTTTT.

The chain combines TRBV3-1 (or the pseudogene TRBV3-2) with TRBJ2-1; 8 bases agree with TRBD2. The CDR3 is made up of 15 amino acids. From germline, CDR1 is LGHDT and CDR2 YNNKEL (reference sequence). J was trimmed by 10 bases and V by 1 base; bases with no gene match: 9. CDR3 amino acids: CASSQGGSGSEEQFF. CDR3 DNA: TGTGCCAGCAGCCAAGGAGGAAGCGGGAGCGAGGAGCAGTTCTTC.

This clone was seen just once. The chain has TRBV4-2 and TRBJ1-4, with TRBD1 matching over 9 bases. Losses at the gene ends were 1 base for V and 5 bases for J; bases not matched to a gene: 2. The CDR3 extends over 15 amino acids. Germline CDR1 and CDR2: LGHNA and YNFKEQ. CDR3 bases: TGTGCCAGCAGCCAAGCCGGGACAGGGAATGAAAAACTGTTTTTT. Translated: CASSQAGTGNEKLFF.